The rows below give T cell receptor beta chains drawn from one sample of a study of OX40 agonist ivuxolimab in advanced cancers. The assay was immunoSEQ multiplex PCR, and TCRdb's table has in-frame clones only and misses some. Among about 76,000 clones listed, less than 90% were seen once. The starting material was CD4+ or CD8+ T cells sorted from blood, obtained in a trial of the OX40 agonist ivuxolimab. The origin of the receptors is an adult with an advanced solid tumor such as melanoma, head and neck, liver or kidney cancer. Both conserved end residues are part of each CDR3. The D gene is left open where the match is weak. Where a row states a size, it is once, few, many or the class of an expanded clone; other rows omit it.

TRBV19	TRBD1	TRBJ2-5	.	TGTGCCAGTAGTATTGGACAGGGGGCCGAGACCCAGTACTTC	CASSIGQGAETQYF
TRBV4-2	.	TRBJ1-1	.	TGTGCCAGCAGCCAAGCCTACCAGGGAACTGAAGCTTTCTTT	CASSQAYQGTEAFF
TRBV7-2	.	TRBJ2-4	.	TGTGCCAGCAGCTCAGGTTCCGGGGCCAAAAACATTCAGTACTTC	CASSSGSGAKNIQYF
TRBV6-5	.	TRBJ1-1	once	TGTGCCAGCAGTACCCGGGGCAGGGGAGGCACTGAAGCTTTCTTT	CASSTRGRGGTEAFF
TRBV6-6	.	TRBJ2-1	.	TGTGCCAGCACACGTGAGCAGTTCTTC	CASTREQFF
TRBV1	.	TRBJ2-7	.	TGCACCGGAATGGAGGCGGGAGACTACGAGCAGTACTTC	CTGMEAGDYEQYF
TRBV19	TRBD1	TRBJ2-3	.	TGTGCCAGTAGTTCCGGGACAGGGGTAAATACGCAGTATTTT	CASSSGTGVNTQYF
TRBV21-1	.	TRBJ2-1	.	TGTGCCAGCAGCTCTCCACCGAGGGCCTCAATGGACAATGAGCAGTTCTTC	CASSSPPRASMDNEQFF
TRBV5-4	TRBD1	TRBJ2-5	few	TGTGCCAGCAGCGGGAAGACGACAGGGCTCGAGACCCAGTACTTC	CASSGKTTGLETQYF
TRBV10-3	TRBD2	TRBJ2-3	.	TGTGCCATCAGTGAGTCTAGCGGGAGGTCCACAGATACGCAGTATTTT	CAISESSGRSTDTQYF
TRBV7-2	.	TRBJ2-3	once	TGTGCCAGCAGCTTACCCCCCCGTTTATGGGATACGCAGTATTTT	CASSLPPRLWDTQYF
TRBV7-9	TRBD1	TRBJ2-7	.	TGTGCCAGCAGCCCATCGATAGGGACAGTTATTTCCTACGAGCAGTACTTC	CASSPSIGTVISYEQYF
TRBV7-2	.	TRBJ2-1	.	TGTGCCAGCATCCAGAACTCGGGCGAGTACAATGAGCAGTTCTTC	CASIQNSGEYNEQFF
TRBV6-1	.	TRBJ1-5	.	TGTGCCAGCAGTGGCCTCGAGAGGGTTCAGCCCCAGCATTTT	CASSGLERVQPQHF
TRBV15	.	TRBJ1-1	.	TGTGCCACCAGCAACAGACACGCAGTGATGAACACTGAAGCTTTCTTT	CATSNRHAVMNTEAFF
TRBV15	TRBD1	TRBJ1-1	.	TGTGCCACCACCATTATACAGGGGTCTGAAGCTTTCTTT	CATTIIQGSEAFF
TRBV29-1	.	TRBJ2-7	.	TGCAGCGTTCGTGAGGGATCCTACGAGCAGTACTTC	CSVREGSYEQYF
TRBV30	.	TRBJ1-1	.	TGTGCCTGGGGGATTAAACGGGGTTTGAACACTGAAGCTTTCTTT	CAWGIKRGLNTEAFF
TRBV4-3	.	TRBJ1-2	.	TGCGCCAGCAGCCAGGCAGCAGCTAACTATGGCTACACCTTC	CASSQAAANYGYTF
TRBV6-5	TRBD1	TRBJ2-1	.	TGTGCCAGCAGCCCCCCTCAACAGGGGGAGCAGTTCTTC	CASSPPQQGEQFF
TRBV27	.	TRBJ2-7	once	TGTGCCAGCAGCGGAAACGCCTACGAGCAGTACTTC	CASSGNAYEQYF
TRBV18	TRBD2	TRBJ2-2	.	TGTGCCAGCTCATCGACTAGCGGGACGGGGACCGGGGAGCTGTTTTTT	CASSSTSGTGTGELFF